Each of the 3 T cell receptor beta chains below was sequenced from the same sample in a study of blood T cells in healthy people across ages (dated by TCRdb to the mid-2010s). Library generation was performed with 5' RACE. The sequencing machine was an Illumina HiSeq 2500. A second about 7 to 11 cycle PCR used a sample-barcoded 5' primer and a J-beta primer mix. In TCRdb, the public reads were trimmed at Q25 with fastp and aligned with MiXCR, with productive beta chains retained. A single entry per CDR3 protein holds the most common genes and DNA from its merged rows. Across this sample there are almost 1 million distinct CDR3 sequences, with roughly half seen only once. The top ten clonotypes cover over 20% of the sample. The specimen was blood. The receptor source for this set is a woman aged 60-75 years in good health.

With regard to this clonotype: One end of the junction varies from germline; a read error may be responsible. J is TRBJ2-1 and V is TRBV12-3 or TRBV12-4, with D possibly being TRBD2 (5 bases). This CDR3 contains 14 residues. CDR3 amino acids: CAGRDTSNSREQFF. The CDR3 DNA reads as TGTGCCGGCAGAGATACTAGTAACTCTCGTGAGCAGTTCTTC.

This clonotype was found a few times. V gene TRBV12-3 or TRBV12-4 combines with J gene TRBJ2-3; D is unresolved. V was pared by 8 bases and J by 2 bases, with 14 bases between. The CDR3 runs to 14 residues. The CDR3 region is CASLARVDTDTQYF. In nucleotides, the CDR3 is TGTGCCAGCCTTGCCCGCGTTGACACAGATACGCAGTATTTT.

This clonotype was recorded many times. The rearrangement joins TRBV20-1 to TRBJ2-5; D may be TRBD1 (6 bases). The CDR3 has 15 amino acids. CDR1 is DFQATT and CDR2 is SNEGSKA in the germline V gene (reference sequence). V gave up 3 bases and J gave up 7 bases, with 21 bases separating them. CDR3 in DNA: TGCAGTGCTAGTAGAGGGGGTAACACAAATCCGACCCAGTACTTC. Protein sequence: CSASRGGNTNPTQYF.